Listed below are T cell receptor beta chains from one sample, sequenced in a study of cytomegalovirus exposure and HLA in healthy donors. Data came from immunoSEQ multiplex PCR; TCRdb stores just in-frame clones and leaves some out. The repertoire holds 150,000 to 200,000 clones, with roughly 74% as singletons. The sample taken for sequencing was PBMCs. The receptor source for this set is a male donor in good health and CMV-seronegative. CDR3s include the opening cysteine and the closing phenylalanine or tryptophan. Each record gives: clone size, V gene, D gene, J gene, CDR3 DNA, CDR3 protein. A D gene is named only where the DNA matches it firmly. For some rows the clone size is stated as once, few or many, or as a class when expanded; others skip it.

NA	TRBV18	NA	TRBJ2-7	TGTGCCAGCTCATACGCGGCCGACTCCTACGAGCAGTACTTC	CASSYAADSYEQYF
NA	TRBV7-9	TRBD2	TRBJ2-7	TGTGCCAGCAGCAAAAGCCAAGCGGGAGGCAACCAGTACTTC	CASSKSQAGGNQYF
few	TRBV6-5	NA	TRBJ1-1	TGTGCCAGCTACGAGGGTAGGGTCCTGAACACTGAAGCTTTCTTT	CASYEGRVLNTEAFF
NA	TRBV5-5	NA	TRBJ2-7	TGTGCCAGCAGCTTGGTGGGCAAGCATACGACCTACGAGCAGTACTTC	CASSLVGKHTTYEQYF
NA	TRBV7-2	NA	TRBJ1-4	TGTGCCAGCAGCTTATCGGGCGCGGGCGAAAAACTGTTTTTT	CASSLSGAGEKLFF
NA	TRBV5-6	TRBD2	TRBJ2-7	TGTGCCAGCAGCTTGGCGGGGACTAGCGGGTTTCCCTACGAGCAGTACTTC	CASSLAGTSGFPYEQYF
NA	TRBV7-9	TRBD1	TRBJ1-3	TGTGCCAGCAGCCGCCCACAGGGGATTCGAAACACCATATATTTT	CASSRPQGIRNTIYF
NA	TRBV6-5	NA	TRBJ2-7	TGTGCCAGCATGCAGGGGCTCTCCTACGAGCAGTACTTC	CASMQGLSYEQYF
NA	TRBV2	TRBD1	TRBJ2-7	TGTGCCAGTGACAGGGGTGGAAGGACCTACGAGCAGTACTTC	CASDRGGRTYEQYF
NA	TRBV29-1	TRBD1	TRBJ2-7	TGCAGCGTTCAAAGGGGGACAGGGATACTTGAGCAGTACTTC	CSVQRGTGILEQYF
once	TRBV29-1	NA	TRBJ2-1	TGCAGCGTTGAAGCTAGCCTATACAATGAGCAGTTCTTC	CSVEASLYNEQFF
NA	TRBV7-2	NA	TRBJ2-1	TGTGCCAGCAGCTTAGGGGGTACGAGCGGCCCCTACAATGAGCAGTTCTTC	CASSLGGTSGPYNEQFF
NA	TRBV7-8	NA	TRBJ1-1	TGTGCCAGCGGCGGGGGGGTCGGGAACACTGAAGCTTTCTTT	CASGGGVGNTEAFF
few	TRBV29-1	NA	TRBJ1-2	TGCAGCTCGCAGGGAAATGGCTACACCTTC	CSSQGNGYTF
NA	TRBV27	NA	TRBJ2-3	TGTGCCAGCAGTTTACCCCTCTTCACAGATACGCAGTATTTT	CASSLPLFTDTQYF
NA	TRBV7-3	TRBD1	TRBJ2-2	TGTGCCAGCAGCTTATTAGGGACAGGGGACGGGGAGCTGTTTTTT	CASSLLGTGDGELFF
NA	TRBV21-1	NA	TRBJ2-7	TGTGCCAGCAGCAAAGGTCAGGGTAAGCAGTACTTC	CASSKGQGKQYF
NA	TRBV4-2	NA	TRBJ2-7	TGTGCCAGCAGCCAAGAGTCCAGTTCCTCCTACGAGCAGTACTTC	CASSQESSSSYEQYF
NA	TRBV18	TRBD2	TRBJ2-5	TGTGCCAGCTCCGAAGCGGGGGTTCAAGAGACCCAGTACTTC	CASSEAGVQETQYF
NA	TRBV6-5	NA	TRBJ2-7	TGTGCCAGCAGTTACGGGGGGTCCCCTGGTGGTGAGCAGTACTTC	CASSYGGSPGGEQYF
few	TRBV6-1	NA	TRBJ1-2	TGTGCCAGCAGTGACCGGATGAAGGGGAAAGGCTACACCTTC	CASSDRMKGKGYTF
NA	TRBV28	NA	TRBJ2-5	TGTGCCACCAGTATATCGGAGACCCAGTACTTC	CATSISETQYF
NA	TRBV5-1	NA	TRBJ1-4	TGCGCCAGCAGCTTGGAACGGGGTAGGGATGAAAAACTGTTTTTT	CASSLERGRDEKLFF
NA	TRBV4-3	NA	TRBJ1-5	TGCGCCAGCAGCCTTTCCGTCCCGGGTCAGCCCCAGCATTTT	CASSLSVPGQPQHF
NA	TRBV19	NA	TRBJ2-7	TGTGCCAGTAGTATTACGGAGAGCTCCTACGAGCAGTACTTC	CASSITESSYEQYF
NA	TRBV5-1	NA	TRBJ2-7	TGCGCCAGCAGCTACTTCGGGGGCTACGAGCAGTACTTC	CASSYFGGYEQYF
NA	TRBV5-6	TRBD1	TRBJ1-1	TGTGCCAGCAGCTGGGACAGGTCCGACACTGAAGCTTTCTTT	CASSWDRSDTEAFF
NA	TRBV5-1	TRBD2	TRBJ2-5	TGCGCCAGCAGCGCCTGGGGGGGGGTCCAAGAGACCCAGTACTTC	CASSAWGGVQETQYF
NA	TRBV9	TRBD2	TRBJ2-2	TGTGCCAGCAGCGTACCCTGGAGCGGGGGGGCCCAGACCGGGGAGCTGTTTTTT	CASSVPWSGGAQTGELFF
NA	TRBV6-1	NA	TRBJ1-5	TGTGCCAGCAGTGTAGAGGGTCCATATAGCAATCAGCCCCAGCATTTT	CASSVEGPYSNQPQHF
NA	TRBV27	TRBD1	TRBJ2-7	TGTGCCAGCAGCCTCAGACAGGGGCCTCTCTACGAGCAGTACTTC	CASSLRQGPLYEQYF
once	TRBV6-6	TRBD2	TRBJ2-3	TGTGCCAGCAGCCGAGCGGGAGGGAGAACAGATACGCAGTATTTT	CASSRAGGRTDTQYF
NA	TRBV19	NA	TRBJ2-1	TGTGCCAGTTCTGAGCGGGCGCCCCTCGACAATGAGCAGTTCTTC	CASSERAPLDNEQFF
NA	TRBV21-1	NA	TRBJ2-4	TGTGCCAGCAGGGACACGACGAACTCAGCCAAAAACATTCAGTACTTC	CASRDTTNSAKNIQYF
NA	TRBV2	TRBD1	TRBJ1-2	TGTGCCAGCAGTGAAACCCGACAGGGGGCTAACTATGGCTACACCTTC	CASSETRQGANYGYTF
NA	TRBV9	TRBD1	TRBJ1-4	TGTGCCAGCAGCGCGGGGACAGCAACTAATGAAAAACTGTTTTTT	CASSAGTATNEKLFF
NA	TRBV7-9	TRBD2	TRBJ2-2	TGTGCCAGCAGCCCTCCCGGGACTAGCGGGGGAACCGGGGAGCTGTTTTTT	CASSPPGTSGGTGELFF
NA	TRBV27	TRBD1	TRBJ2-1	TGTGCCAGCAGTTTATTGGCTGGGACAGGGGGCGGTAAAGGCAATGAGCAGTTCTTC	CASSLLAGTGGGKGNEQFF
NA	TRBV9	TRBD2	TRBJ2-1	TGTGCCAGCAGCGATGGGGCCCGGGGGGAGCGGGACAATGAGCAGTTCTTC	CASSDGARGERDNEQFF
NA	TRBV27	TRBD1	TRBJ2-2	TGTGCCAGCAGCCCGGGACAGTCGAACACCGGGGAGCTGTTTTTT	CASSPGQSNTGELFF
NA	TRBV19	NA	TRBJ2-7	TGTGCCAGTAGTATCGGGGGATTCGGCGAGCAGTACTTC	CASSIGGFGEQYF
NA	TRBV30	TRBD1	TRBJ1-1	TGTGCCTGGACCGGGGCAGGGGGCGTCGGCACTGAAGCTTTCTTT	CAWTGAGGVGTEAFF
NA	TRBV6-4	NA	TRBJ2-3	TGTGCCAGCAGTGGACAGGCGGAAGATACGCAGTATTTT	CASSGQAEDTQYF
NA	TRBV6-6	TRBD1	TRBJ2-1	TGTGCCAGCAGTAAACAGGGGGGCACCTACAATGAGCAATTCTTC	CASSKQGGTYNEQFF
NA	TRBV18	NA	TRBJ1-5	TGTGCCAGCTCACCACCCCAGGGAACGGGTCAGCCCCAGCATTTT	CASSPPQGTGQPQHF
NA	TRBV6-6	TRBD1	TRBJ2-2	TGTGCCAGCACAGAGGACAGGGGGCGCTTCGGGGAGCTGTTTTTT	CASTEDRGRFGELFF
NA	TRBV5-1	TRBD2	TRBJ2-3	TGCGCCAGCAGCCTGACTAGCGGGGGAGCGCTTGGTACGCAGTATTTT	CASSLTSGGALGTQYF
NA	TRBV29-1	NA	TRBJ2-7	TGCAGCGTTGAAGGGCAGGGGGGCGACGAGCAGTACTTC	CSVEGQGGDEQYF
NA	TRBV5-1	TRBD1	TRBJ1-1	TGCGCCAGCAGCCTATCTCCGCAGGGGGAAAGGAACACTGAAGCTTTCTTT	CASSLSPQGERNTEAFF
NA	TRBV4-2	NA	TRBJ2-7	TGTGCCAGCAGCCAAGTGGGGCTAGCCTACGAGCAGTACTTC	CASSQVGLAYEQYF
NA	TRBV7-2	NA	TRBJ2-3	TGTGCCAGCAGCTTAGTTCTCACTGGGGCGGATACGCAGTATTTT	CASSLVLTGADTQYF
NA	TRBV11-2	TRBD1	TRBJ1-2	TGTGCCAGCAGGAACCTACTACAGGGGTTAAACTATGGCTACACCTTC	CASRNLLQGLNYGYTF
NA	TRBV7-8	NA	TRBJ1-2	TGTGCCAGCAGCTACGACGGGAGCTATGGCTACACCTTC	CASSYDGSYGYTF
NA	TRBV28	NA	TRBJ1-1	TGTGCCAGCAGCTCCCGGAGCATGAACACTGAAGCTTTCTTT	CASSSRSMNTEAFF